The rows below give T cell receptor beta chains drawn from one sample of a study of Ad26.COV2.S vaccination and SARS-CoV-2 variants. TCRdb keeps only in-frame clones here, not all; method: immunoSEQ multiplex PCR. Among 350,000 to 450,000 clones listed, 80% to 90% were seen once. The material was peripheral blood, obtained in a trial of Ad26.COV2.S vaccine versus placebo. These receptors were taken from a person aged 18 to 65 who received the Ad26.COV2.S COVID-19 vaccine or a placebo. The conserved cysteine and the conserved F or W are not part of the CDR3 here. The order of the fields is D gene, J gene, V gene, CDR3 protein. D genes are given only for firm matches.

d_gene: .; j_gene: TRBJ2-7; v_gene: TRBV18; CDR3aa: ASSPSGTPFYEQY
d_gene: .; j_gene: TRBJ1-1; v_gene: TRBV4-1; CDR3aa: ASSQVGRTNTEAF
d_gene: .; j_gene: TRBJ2-5; v_gene: TRBV19; CDR3aa: ASSIIPRKSRGKETQY
d_gene: .; j_gene: TRBJ1-6; v_gene: TRBV27; CDR3aa: ASSFLGPRPTESSYNSPLH
d_gene: .; j_gene: TRBJ2-7; v_gene: TRBV10-3; CDR3aa: AIKQDSYEQY
d_gene: .; j_gene: TRBJ2-7; v_gene: TRBV5-4; CDR3aa: ASSFSPQPYEQY
d_gene: .; j_gene: TRBJ1-5; v_gene: TRBV6-5; CDR3aa: ASSFALEGPQH
d_gene: .; j_gene: TRBJ1-2; v_gene: TRBV28; CDR3aa: ASSLYKAVLYGYT
d_gene: TRBD2; j_gene: TRBJ2-7; v_gene: TRBV7-2; CDR3aa: ASSRTSGQSSYEQY
d_gene: .; j_gene: TRBJ2-7; v_gene: TRBV27; CDR3aa: ASSHSRGVAEAGYEQY
d_gene: TRBD2; j_gene: TRBJ2-5; v_gene: TRBV3-1/TRBV3-2; CDR3aa: ASSQAGLAGVGAETQY
d_gene: .; j_gene: TRBJ1-2; v_gene: TRBV24-1; CDR3aa: ATSDTDSNYGYT
d_gene: .; j_gene: TRBJ2-7; v_gene: TRBV11-2; CDR3aa: ASSPGGLDEQY
d_gene: .; j_gene: TRBJ2-7; v_gene: TRBV4-3; CDR3aa: ASSFRIDYEQY
d_gene: TRBD2; j_gene: TRBJ2-1; v_gene: TRBV9; CDR3aa: ASSPGLASDEQF
d_gene: .; j_gene: TRBJ1-5; v_gene: TRBV4-1; CDR3aa: ASGRDSNQPQH
d_gene: .; j_gene: TRBJ2-2; v_gene: TRBV15; CDR3aa: ATRRFGSNTGELF
d_gene: TRBD1; j_gene: TRBJ1-4; v_gene: TRBV7-2; CDR3aa: ASSDRVGIPKLF
d_gene: .; j_gene: TRBJ2-2; v_gene: TRBV5-6; CDR3aa: ASSFDSGELF
d_gene: .; j_gene: TRBJ2-1; v_gene: TRBV4-1; CDR3aa: ASSSSGTSGNEQF
d_gene: .; j_gene: TRBJ2-7; v_gene: TRBV27; CDR3aa: ASSLRGKVYEQY